This TCR beta chain comes out of a study of T-cell reconstitution after alpha-beta-depleted transplantation in children. Broader study findings: Surviving recipient cells, namely T cells and thymic progenitors, were the source of high day-60 TCRbeta diversity in some patients. In patients about two months after transplant, alpha-beta T cells reportedly arose from several hundred expanded graft clones.

A library of TCRbeta sequences, prepared with unique molecular identifiers, was generated. Via MiXCR, TCRdb re-called the PCR reads, giving one row per CDR3 protein. The data hold about 490,000 distinct CDR3 sequences, with 10% to 13% observed a single time. Points on this clonotype: What it binds is unknown.

V lost 0 bases and J lost 5, with 11 bases in between. Germline lookup yields CDR1 SEHNR and CDR2 FQNEAQ (reference sequence). The CDR3 consists of 15 residues. The chain couples TRBV7-9 to TRBJ2-1; D perhaps matches TRBD1 (5 bases). Here the sequenced sample was PBMCs, taken before TCRalphabeta/CD19-depleted stem cell transplant. The sequence derives from a child younger than 10 with inherited bone marrow failure, due to receive a stem cell transplant. The CDR3, as DNA: TGTGCCAGCAGCTTAGCCACAGGCCGAAACAATGAGCAGTTCTTC. This gives the protein CASSLATGRNNEQFF.